This T cell receptor beta chain was sequenced for a study of T cells in Graves' hyperthyroidism and ophthalmopathy. Study in general: Before any treatment, at initial diagnosis, peripheral blood was collected.

Regions amplified from RNA transcripts were the TCR beta CDR3 regions. In the first-round RT-PCR of the TCR CDR3, the HTBI primer set was used. Using its own MiXCR run on the multiplex PCR reads, TCRdb lists one record per CDR3 protein. The table shows hundreds of thousands of distinct CDR3 sequences, with 11% to 15% occurring only once. Exclusion of a patient resulted from uncontrolled infection, other autoimmune disease, pregnancy or lactation. The CDR3 runs to 14 residues. V lost 3 bases to trimming and J lost 0 bases, with 9 bases between them. From germline, CDR1 is SGHTS and CDR2 YDEGEE. This clonotype was seen a handful of times. The antigen is unknown. Overall study results and limits: Most clonotypes that expanded in the thyroid above 0.001 also showed up in blood.

The receptor was isolated from a man aged 50-60 years with Graves' ophthalmopathy. The chain is built from TRBV5-8 and TRBJ1-1; D not resolved. Source material: blood. The CDR3 reads CASSSRTMNTEAFF. CDR3 coding DNA: TGTGCCAGCAGCTCCAGGACCATGAACACTGAAGCTTTCTTT.